This TCR beta chain is from a study of shared clonotypes between healthy human individuals. The germline V gene has CDR1 MNHNS and CDR2 SASEGT. V lost 3 bases, J lost 1 base, and 5 bases stayed unmatched. CDR3 size: 17 residues. Running of the assay took place at deep level. TCRdb's copy holds only in-frame clones and misses some; the assay was immunoSEQ multiplex PCR. The sample carries roughly 2 million clones, about 95% recorded once. This clone was counted once. Terminally differentiated effector memory CD45RA+ cells were excluded from the naive CD8 cells, which were CD45RO-negative and positively selected for CCR7.

Sequencing was performed on naive CD8+ T cells sorted from blood. The clonotype was recovered from a man between 18 and 35 years old in good health. The chain couples TRBV6-1 to TRBJ2-1, with 11 positions matching TRBD2. The CDR3 nucleotides read TGTGCCAGCAGTGAGACTAGCGGGGAGGAGTCCTACAATGAGCAGTTCTTC. Translated: CASSETSGEESYNEQFF.